The TCR beta chain under discussion was sequenced for a study of graft-versus-host responses after intestinal transplantation. Germline V gene sequence: CDR1 SEHNR, CDR2 FQNEAQ (reference sequence). CDR3 length: 16 residues. The ends lost 5 bases at V and 6 bases at J; junction bases unmatched: 9. The data were produced by immunoSEQ multiplex PCR, yet TCRdb's version contains in-frame clones alone and is incomplete. The sample records about 70,000 clones, nearly 90% being singletons. With regard to this clone: Its target is unknown.

The chain has TRBV7-9 and TRBJ1-4; 10 nucleotides align to TRBD1. The source is a human donor who was the organ donor for an intestinal transplant. Sequenced here: unstimulated CD8+ T cells sorted from spleen or lymph node cells, sampled before transplant. For the CDR3, the DNA is TGTGCCAGCAGCCCGCCAACGACAGGGGGCCATGAAAAACTGTTTTTT. Translation gives CASSPPTTGGHEKLFF.